The rows below give T cell receptor beta chains drawn from one sample of a study of cytomegalovirus exposure and HLA in healthy donors. Libraries were prepared by immunoSEQ multiplex PCR; TCRdb keeps only in-frame clonotypes and omits some of them. This repertoire shows some 96,000 clones, roughly 80% found once; its top ten account for 6.5% to 9%. Input material: PBMCs. The receptors were sampled from a man in his forties or fifties in good health and CMV-seropositive. Both conserved end residues are part of each CDR3. D genes are given only for firm matches. Size is stated for part of the rows, as once, few or many counts, or as a class when the clone is expanded.

NA,NA,TRBV27,TRBJ1-1,TGTGCCAGCAGCATAAACAGAGTAAACACTGAAGCTTTCTTT,CASSINRVNTEAFF
TRBD1,NA,TRBV19,TRBJ1-2,TGTGCCAGTCGCTACCCCGGGACAGTAAACTATGGCTACACCTTC,CASRYPGTVNYGYTF
TRBD2,once,TRBV27,TRBJ2-7,TGTGCCAGCAGTTTACGGGGGGGAAACTACGAGCAGTACTTC,CASSLRGGNYEQYF
NA,NA,TRBV7-2,TRBJ2-3,TGTGCCAGCAGCCAGGGGAGCGGATCAGATACGCAGTATTTT,CASSQGSGSDTQYF
TRBD1,once,TRBV5-1,TRBJ2-7,TGCGCCAGCAGCTTGGATGGACAGGGGGGGAACGAGCAGTACTTC,CASSLDGQGGNEQYF
NA,NA,TRBV5-1,TRBJ1-3,TGCGCCAGCAGCTCTGAGGGGGGGATCGCTGGAAACACCATATATTTT,CASSSEGGIAGNTIYF
TRBD1,NA,TRBV9,TRBJ2-1,TGTGCCAGCAGCGTAAGCCCCGGGACAGGGAGCAATGAGCAGTTCTTC,CASSVSPGTGSNEQFF
NA,NA,TRBV7-2,TRBJ2-1,TGTGCCAGCAGCTTAGATAGCAGGGGTTGGTATGAGCAGTTCTTC,CASSLDSRGWYEQFF
NA,NA,TRBV5-1,TRBJ2-1,TGCGCCAGCAGCTTGGCTTACGTAACAAACTCCTACAATGAGCAGTTCTTC,CASSLAYVTNSYNEQFF
NA,once,TRBV19,TRBJ1-5,TGTGCCAGTAGTATAATCCAGGGTTTTCAGCCCCAGCATTTT,CASSIIQGFQPQHF
NA,NA,TRBV4-1,TRBJ2-7,TGCGCCAGCAGCCAAGATCGGGGGAGTGCCTACGAGCAGTACTTC,CASSQDRGSAYEQYF
TRBD1,NA,TRBV29-1,TRBJ2-7,TGCAGCGTTGAAGTCCGGGACAGGGGTACCTACGAGCAGTACTTC,CSVEVRDRGTYEQYF
NA,NA,TRBV5-1,TRBJ2-3,TGCGCCAGCAGCTTGCTCCAGGCGGATACGCAGTATTTT,CASSLLQADTQYF
TRBD1,NA,TRBV7-9,TRBJ2-7,TGTGCCAGCAGCCCTCCTCTATCCAGAACAGGGGGTTCCGAGCAGTACTTC,CASSPPLSRTGGSEQYF
TRBD1,NA,TRBV7-9,TRBJ2-6,TGTGCCAGCAGCGATACGAACAGGGGGCGCGGGGCCAACGTCCTGACTTTC,CASSDTNRGRGANVLTF
NA,NA,TRBV18,TRBJ2-7,TGTGCCAGCTCACCAGCCCAGGGGTACGAGCAGTACTTC,CASSPAQGYEQYF
NA,NA,TRBV7-9,TRBJ2-3,TGTGCCAGCAGTTACACAGATACGCAGTATTTT,CASSYTDTQYF
NA,NA,TRBV10-3,TRBJ1-1,TGTGCCATCAGTGAGGCTAGAAACACTGAAGCTTTCTTT,CAISEARNTEAFF
NA,few,TRBV19,TRBJ1-1,TGTGCCAGTAGTGCGTACAGGTTCACTGAAGCTTTCTTT,CASSAYRFTEAFF
TRBD2,NA,TRBV19,TRBJ2-5,TGTGCCAGTACTGGGACTAGCGGAGAGACCCAGTACTTC,CASTGTSGETQYF
TRBD1,few,TRBV6-6,TRBJ1-6,TGTGCCAGCTGCCTCGGACAGGTTAATTCACCCCTCCACTTT,CASCLGQVNSPLHF
NA,NA,TRBV18,TRBJ2-7,TGTGCCAGCTCACCAGAACAGGGAAAACCCGGCGCCTACGAGCAGTACTTC,CASSPEQGKPGAYEQYF
TRBD2,NA,TRBV5-1,TRBJ2-7,TGCGCCAGCAGCTTGGGACGGACTAGCGGATCCTACGAGCAGTACTTC,CASSLGRTSGSYEQYF
TRBD1,NA,TRBV7-8,TRBJ2-7,TGTGCCAGCAGCTTAGTACGGGACAGGGGTTCCTACGAGCAGTACTTC,CASSLVRDRGSYEQYF
TRBD2,NA,TRBV5-4,TRBJ2-7,TGTGCCAGCAGCTTTTTTGGGGGGGAGGAGCAGTACTTC,CASSFFGGEEQYF
NA,once,TRBV19,TRBJ2-3,TGTGCCAGTAGTATGACCACAGCCTCCACAGATACGCAGTATTTT,CASSMTTASTDTQYF
NA,few,TRBV2,TRBJ1-2,TGTGCCAGCAGTGAAGAGGGGGACTATGGCTACACCTTC,CASSEEGDYGYTF
NA,NA,TRBV5-6,TRBJ1-6,TGTGCCAGCAGCTTTTGGTTTCGGGGGAATAATTCACCCCTCCACTTT,CASSFWFRGNNSPLHF
NA,NA,TRBV2,TRBJ2-5,TGTGCCAGCATACCCCACAGCCAAGAGACCCAGTACTTC,CASIPHSQETQYF
TRBD1,NA,TRBV4-1,TRBJ2-7,TGCGCCAGCAGCCAAGGGGCAGGGGGCTACGAGCAGTACTTC,CASSQGAGGYEQYF
NA,NA,TRBV2,TRBJ1-5,TGTGCCAGCACGGCAGGTCGAAGCAATCAGCCCCAGCATTTT,CASTAGRSNQPQHF
TRBD2,NA,TRBV6-4,TRBJ2-1,TGTGCCAGCAGTGACGCGAGAGGGGCTAGCGGGAGAAATGAGCAGTTCTTC,CASSDARGASGRNEQFF
TRBD2,NA,TRBV9,TRBJ2-2,TGTGCCAGCAGCGTAGAGAGCGGGAGCGGTACCGGGGAGCTGTTTTTT,CASSVESGSGTGELFF
TRBD1,NA,TRBV28,TRBJ2-1,TGTGCCAGCAGTTTGACAGGGAATGAGCAGTTCTTC,CASSLTGNEQFF
NA,NA,TRBV6-5,TRBJ1-1,TGTGCCAGCAGTTACTCGAATCAGGGGTCAACTGAAGCTTTCTTT,CASSYSNQGSTEAFF
TRBD1,NA,TRBV5-1,TRBJ2-7,TGCGCCAGCAGCTTGGCCTGGGGAGGGGGACAGGGCTACGAGCAGTACTTC,CASSLAWGGGQGYEQYF
NA,NA,TRBV19,TRBJ1-4,TGTGCCAGTAGTATGTCGGGCGCAGGGGAAAAACTGTTTTTT,CASSMSGAGEKLFF
TRBD1,NA,TRBV4-1,TRBJ2-7,TGCGCCAGCAGCCCCCGGGACAGGGGGCAGAGGGACGAGCAGTACTTC,CASSPRDRGQRDEQYF
TRBD1,NA,TRBV4-1,TRBJ2-7,TGCGCCAGCAGCCAGCAGGACAGGGGACTCGAGCAGTACTTC,CASSQQDRGLEQYF
NA,NA,TRBV7-8,TRBJ1-2,TGTGCCAGCAGCTCGCGGCCGGGAAACTATGGCTACACCTTC,CASSSRPGNYGYTF
NA,NA,TRBV5-6,TRBJ2-5,TGTGCCAGCAGCCTGGCGTGGACAGCAAACCAAGAGACCCAGTACTTC,CASSLAWTANQETQYF
TRBD1,NA,TRBV10-2,TRBJ1-3,TGCGCCAGCAAAGTACAGGGGGCCGGGGCTGGAAACACCATATATTTT,CASKVQGAGAGNTIYF
TRBD2,NA,TRBV4-1,TRBJ2-7,TGCGCCAGCAGCCAAGATATTAGCGGGGGCTACGAGCAGTACTTC,CASSQDISGGYEQYF
TRBD2,NA,TRBV13,TRBJ2-1,TGTGCCAGCAGCTCGGGGAGTAGCGGGAGTTTTCAGTTCTTC,CASSSGSSGSFQFF